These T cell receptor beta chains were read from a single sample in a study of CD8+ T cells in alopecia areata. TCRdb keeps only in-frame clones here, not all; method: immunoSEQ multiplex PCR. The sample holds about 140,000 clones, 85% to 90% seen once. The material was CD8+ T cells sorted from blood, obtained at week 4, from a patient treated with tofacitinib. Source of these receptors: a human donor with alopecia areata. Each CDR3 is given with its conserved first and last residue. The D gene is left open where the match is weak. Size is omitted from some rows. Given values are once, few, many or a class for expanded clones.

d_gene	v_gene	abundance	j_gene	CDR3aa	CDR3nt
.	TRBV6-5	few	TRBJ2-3	CASSYSSMTRDTQYF	TGTGCCAGCAGTTACTCGTCCATGACTAGAGATACGCAGTATTTT
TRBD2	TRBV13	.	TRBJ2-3	CASSRPPSGDGTDTQYF	TGTGCCAGCAGCCGCCCTCCTAGCGGGGACGGCACAGATACGCAGTATTTT
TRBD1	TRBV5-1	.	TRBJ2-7	CASSLRTGGDEQYF	TGCGCCAGCAGCCTGCGGACAGGGGGAGACGAGCAGTACTTC
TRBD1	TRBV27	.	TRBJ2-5	CASSPFYGTGRETQYF	TGTGCCAGCAGTCCCTTTTATGGGACAGGGAGGGAGACCCAGTACTTC
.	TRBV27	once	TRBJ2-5	CASSFSRGETQYF	TGTGCCAGCAGTTTCTCCAGGGGAGAGACCCAGTACTTC
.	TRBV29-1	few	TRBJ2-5	CSVENRSEFTQTQYF	TGCAGCGTTGAGAATCGATCGGAGTTCACACAGACCCAGTACTTC
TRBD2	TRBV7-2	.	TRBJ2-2	CASSPLVTSGKNTGELFF	TGTGCCAGCAGCCCGTTGGTGACTAGCGGGAAGAACACCGGGGAGCTGTTTTTT
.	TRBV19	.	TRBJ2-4	CASSESTALQNIQYF	TGTGCCAGTAGCGAATCGACAGCACTTCAAAACATTCAGTACTTC
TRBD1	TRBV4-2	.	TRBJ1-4	CASSQTGLTTNEKLFF	TGTGCCAGCAGCCAGACAGGGCTTACCACTAATGAAAAACTGTTTTTT
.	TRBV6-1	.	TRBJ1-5	CASSEDRARFNQPQHF	TGTGCCAGCAGTGAAGACAGGGCTCGGTTCAATCAGCCCCAGCATTTT
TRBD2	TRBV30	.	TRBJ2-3	CAWSVPSGTSATDTQYF	TGTGCCTGGAGTGTACCCTCCGGGACTAGCGCAACAGATACGCAGTATTTT
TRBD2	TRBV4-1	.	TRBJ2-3	CASSQPTYGGASTDTQYF	TGCGCCAGCAGCCAACCGACCTACGGGGGGGCCAGCACAGATACGCAGTATTTT
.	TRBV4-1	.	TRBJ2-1	CASSQDPEAREQFF	TGCGCCAGCAGCCAAGATCCAGAGGCGCGCGAGCAGTTCTTC
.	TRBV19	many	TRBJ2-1	CASTGEPLYNEQFF	TGTGCCAGTACAGGGGAGCCGTTATACAATGAGCAGTTCTTC
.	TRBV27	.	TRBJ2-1	CASSSGTPYNEQFF	TGTGCCAGCAGTTCCGGGACGCCCTACAATGAGCAGTTCTTC
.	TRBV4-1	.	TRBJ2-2	CASSQRTGEPGELFF	TGCGCCAGCAGCCAAAGGACCGGAGAGCCCGGGGAGCTGTTTTTT
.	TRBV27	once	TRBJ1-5	CASISPAINQPQHF	TGTGCCAGCATCTCCCCGGCCATCAATCAGCCCCAGCATTTT
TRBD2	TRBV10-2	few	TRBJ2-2	CASSGLAVLTGELFF	TGCGCCAGCAGTGGTCTAGCGGTATTGACCGGGGAGCTGTTTTTT
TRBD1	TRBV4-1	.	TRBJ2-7	CASSYRGSSYEQYF	TGCGCCAGCAGCTACAGGGGGAGCTCCTACGAGCAGTACTTC
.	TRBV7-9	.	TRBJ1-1	CASSHREAFF	TGTGCCAGCAGCCACAGGGAAGCTTTCTTT
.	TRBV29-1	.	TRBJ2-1	CSVSNPTNEQFF	TGCAGCGTTAGTAACCCTACGAATGAGCAGTTCTTC
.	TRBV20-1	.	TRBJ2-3	CSASLVDTQYF	TGCAGTGCTAGTTTGGTAGATACGCAGTATTTT
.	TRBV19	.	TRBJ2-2	CATRKSNTGELFF	TGTGCCACCAGGAAGAGTAACACCGGGGAGCTGTTTTTT
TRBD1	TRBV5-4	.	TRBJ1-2	CASSSGQAYGYTF	TGTGCCAGCAGCTCGGGACAGGCCTATGGCTACACCTTC
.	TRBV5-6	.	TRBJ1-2	CASSLGQGLGGYTF	TGTGCCAGCAGCTTGGGGCAGGGGCTGGGTGGCTACACCTTC
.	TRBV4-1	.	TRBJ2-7	CASSQVTGSYEQYF	TGCGCCAGCAGCCAAGTAACAGGGAGCTACGAGCAGTACTTC
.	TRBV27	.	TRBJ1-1	CASSVSPLNTEAFF	TGTGCCAGCAGTGTATCTCCCTTGAACACTGAAGCTTTCTTT
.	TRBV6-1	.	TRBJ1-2	CASSTFGGLFYGYTF	TGTGCCAGCAGCACCTTTGGGGGGCTCTTCTATGGCTACACCTTC
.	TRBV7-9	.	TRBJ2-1	CASSSPGTYNEQFF	TGTGCCAGCAGCTCACCCGGGACCTACAATGAGCAGTTCTTC
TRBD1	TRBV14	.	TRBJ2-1	CASSQDLRGPISYNEQFF	TGTGCCAGCAGCCAAGATTTGAGGGGGCCGATTTCATACAATGAGCAGTTCTTC
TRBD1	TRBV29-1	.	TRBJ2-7	CSVEDYEGAYF	TGCAGCGTTGAAGATTACGAGGGGGCCTACTTC
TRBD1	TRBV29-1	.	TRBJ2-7	CSVESPGRGLYEQYF	TGCAGCGTTGAGAGCCCGGGCAGGGGGCTATACGAGCAGTACTTC
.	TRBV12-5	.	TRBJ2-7	CASALEPSYEQYF	TGTGCTAGTGCCCTAGAACCCTCCTACGAGCAGTACTTC
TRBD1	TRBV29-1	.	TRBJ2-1	CSVEVGQGNEQFF	TGCAGCGTTGAAGTCGGACAGGGCAATGAGCAGTTCTTC
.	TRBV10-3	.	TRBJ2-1	CAISELGGPRDNEQFF	TGTGCCATCAGTGAGTTGGGAGGACCGAGAGACAATGAGCAGTTCTTC
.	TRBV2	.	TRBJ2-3	CAGPGALAPDTQYF	TGTGCCGGACCAGGGGCCCTGGCCCCAGATACGCAGTATTTT
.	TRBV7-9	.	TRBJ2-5	CASSSVGQETQYF	TGTGCCAGCAGCTCGGTGGGGCAAGAGACCCAGTACTTC
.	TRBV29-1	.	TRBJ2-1	CSVWEAQEYNEQFF	TGCAGCGTTTGGGAGGCACAGGAGTACAATGAGCAGTTCTTC